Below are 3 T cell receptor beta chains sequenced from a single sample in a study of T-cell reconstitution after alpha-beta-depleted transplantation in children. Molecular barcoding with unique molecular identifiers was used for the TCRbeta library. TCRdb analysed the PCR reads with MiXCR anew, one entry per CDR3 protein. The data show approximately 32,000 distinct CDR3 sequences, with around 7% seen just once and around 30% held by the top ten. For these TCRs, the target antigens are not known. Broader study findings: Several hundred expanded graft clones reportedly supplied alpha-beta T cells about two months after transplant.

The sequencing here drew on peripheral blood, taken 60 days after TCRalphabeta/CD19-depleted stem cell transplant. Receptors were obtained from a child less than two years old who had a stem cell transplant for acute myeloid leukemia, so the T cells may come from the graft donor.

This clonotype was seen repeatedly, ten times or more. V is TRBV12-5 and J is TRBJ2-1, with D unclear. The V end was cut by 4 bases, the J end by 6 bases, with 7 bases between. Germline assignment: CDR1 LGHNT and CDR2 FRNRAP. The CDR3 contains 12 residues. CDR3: CASGSRFNEQFF. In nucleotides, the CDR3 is TGTGCTAGTGGTTCTAGATTCAATGAGCAGTTCTTC. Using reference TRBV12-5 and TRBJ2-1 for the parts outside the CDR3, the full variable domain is DARVTQTPRHKVTEMGQEVTMRCQPILGHNTVFWYRQTMMQGLELLAYFRNRAPLDDSGMPKDRFSAEMPDATLATLKIQPSEPRDSAVYFCASGSRFNEQFFGPGTRLTVL.

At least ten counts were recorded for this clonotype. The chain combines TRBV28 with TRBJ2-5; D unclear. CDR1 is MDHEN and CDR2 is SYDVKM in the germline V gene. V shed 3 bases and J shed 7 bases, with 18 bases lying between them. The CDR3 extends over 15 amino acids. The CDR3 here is CASSFYSGVKGTQYF. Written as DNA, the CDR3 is TGTGCCAGCAGTTTCTATTCAGGAGTAAAGGGGACCCAGTACTTC.

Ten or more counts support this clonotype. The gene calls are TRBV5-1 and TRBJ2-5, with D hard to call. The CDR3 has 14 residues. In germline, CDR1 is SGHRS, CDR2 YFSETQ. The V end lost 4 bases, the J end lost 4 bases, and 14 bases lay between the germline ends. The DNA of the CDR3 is TGCGCCAGCAGCCCAGGATGGGGTGTAGAGACCCAGTACTTC. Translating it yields CASSPGWGVETQYF.